Detailed here is one TCR beta chain. This clonotype was detected a few times. Its antigen target is currently unknown. The sample holds no much larger clone one base away, and base qualities are not on file. The donors were 40 or so Caucasian individuals from Russia, aged roughly 6 to 100 years, who were systemically healthy. Around 10 milliliters of peripheral blood were collected from each donor into EDTA-treated Vacutainer tubes. Ficoll-Paque density-gradient centrifugation was used to isolate PBMCs, with at least 6 million per sample. Trizol reagent was used to extract total RNA from PBMCs, with at least 5 micrograms per sample. For every donor, flow cytometry on a PBMC aliquot measured the percentage of naive CD45RAhigh/CD27high T cells. The record originates from a study of blood T cells in healthy people across ages (dated by TCRdb to about 2015). Study-wide context: In model experiments, roughly one uniquely barcoded TCR beta cDNA molecule per two T cells was captured by template switching. Two additional independent replicas of 1 million unique cDNA reads from the same blood draw were analyzed for two donors (one aged 18 to 29 and one aged 80 or older). Donors were grouped into four age groups: young (average roughly 15 years), middle-aged (39), aged (over 55) and long-lived (around 80). Using deep sequencing normalized with unique cDNA molecular identifiers, the study measured how TCR beta repertoire diversity changes with age. To avoid experimental bias, donors of different ages were distributed randomly across sequencing lanes. Overall results and qualifications from the work: Bulk unsorted PBMC profiling prevented conclusive comparison of naive and antigen-experienced compartments. Donor CMV infection status was unknown, potentially confounding age-related changes in expanded clonotypes. The long-lived group showed more naive CD4+ T cells, fewer expanded clones and increased TCR diversity than the aged group, suggesting age selection. As age increased, observed TCR beta diversity per million T cells dropped in a roughly linear way, and a significant reduction was already evident by age 40. Total diversity estimates from one million sequenced T cells were considered lower bounds and underestimates. The percentage of naive T cells measured by flow cytometry correlated strongly with observed TCR beta diversity.

Inclusive of the bounding cysteine and phenylalanine, the CDR3 is 14 residues long. Only CDR3 DNA is held: 42 bases, read in frame from base 1. V is reduced by 7 bases and J by 1 base, leaving a spacing of 15 bases between them. The germline V gene gives CDR1 as SQVTM and CDR2 as ANQGSEA. The library was generated by 5' RACE. Sequencing relied on an Illumina HiSeq 2500. A second PCR of roughly 6 to 11 cycles was performed with a sample-barcoded 5' primer and a J-beta primer mix. A unique molecular identifier was introduced onto each TCR beta cDNA molecule by a template-switch 5' adaptor carrying 12 random nucleotides. Each sample yielded at least 3 million CDR3-containing paired-end reads. The Mint cDNA synthesis kit, primed by a TRBC-specific oligonucleotide, was used to synthesize first-strand cDNA from all RNA. All cDNA was treated with uracil-DNA glycosylase and then went through a first 18-cycle PCR with the universal primers M1SS and BC2_uni_R. The paper's data handling went like this. For normalization, 1 million high-quality reads, each with a distinct molecular identifier, were randomly selected from each sample. Reads sharing molecular identifiers were discarded rather than binned into consensus sequences. MiTCR, with a Q25 quality threshold and the strictest error-elimination algorithm, was used for CDR3 identification, clonotype clustering and error correction. A nonparametric unseen species model with Euler transformation was used to estimate a lower bound on total TCR beta diversity. TCRdb reanalyzed the raw reads on its own, using fastp at Q25 for trimming and MiXCR for clone calling, and kept in-frame beta chains. Entries that share a CDR3 protein sequence are merged under the most common genes and DNA. Clone size and V and J calls follow TCRdb, not the original study. A total of about 1.8 million distinct CDR3 sequences appear in this sample, roughly 49% of them only once. Clones ranked in the top ten supply more than 2% of the sample.

Material: blood. The chain is assembled from TRBV29-1 and TRBJ2-3; 7 matching bases give a weak D call of TRBD2. The TCR sequence derives from a woman in her 40s in good health. The sequenced DNA is TGCAGCGCCACTGACGGGGGGCGCACAGATACGCAGTATTTT. Its amino acids are CSATDGGRTDTQYF.